This TCR beta chain was captured by sequencing in a study of spatial heterogeneity in lung cancer. Each molecule of TCR cDNA was tagged with one unique molecular identifier. TCRdb independently ran MiXCR on the 5' RACE reads; one entry per CDR3 protein. The sample shows several thousand distinct CDR3 sequences, about a sixth of them seen only once. Described time point: sample taken at primary tumor resection. The donor group consisted of around 77 patients who had untreated, early-stage non-small cell lung cancer. The source was normal lung tissue next to the tumor, collected at surgery. The TCR sequence derives from a male donor with early-stage non-small cell lung cancer.

CDR3 in DNA: TGTGCCAGCAGTCCGCCCCTCGGACAGGCTGGTGAAGCTTTCTTT. As protein: CASSPPLGQAGEAFF. V is TRBV28 and J is TRBJ1-1; 7 positions agree with TRBD1. Germline values: CDR1 MDHEN, CDR2 SYDVKM. The CDR3 has 15 amino acids. V trimming: 5 bases; J trimming: 7 bases; junction bases outside the gene matches: 13.